This T cell receptor beta chain was found in a study of blood T cell repertoires in COVID-19. Study at large: From the United States, Italy and Spain came samples of acute and convalescent COVID-19. PBMCs, B-cell-depleted T cells, or T cells provided the cDNA or gDNA that made up the material.

This CDR3 is built from 14 residues. V dropped 3 bases and J dropped 6; count of bases not matched to a gene: 7. Germline CDR1 KGHDR, CDR2 SFDVKD. Authors' data handling: Scientists estimated how many nucleated cells there were by amplifying reference gene primers. The method was immunoSEQ multiplex PCR; TCRdb's version includes in-frame clones alone and lacks a portion of them. The DNA was the basis for D and trimming; V, J and clone size are from that table. The table shows 66,000 or so clones, with over 75% occurring only once. The receptor was derived from a human donor in a cohort sampled during active COVID-19. This chain links TRBV24-1 with TRBJ2-7; TRBD1 agrees at 7 bases. Material for sequencing was peripheral blood. The CDR3, as DNA: TGTGCCACCAGTGATACACAGGGGAATGGCGAGCAGTACTTC. The encoded protein is CATSDTQGNGEQYF.